One and the same sample provided the 5 T cell receptor beta chains below, sequenced in a study of CD8 T cells in ankylosing spondylitis. Overall study results and limits: Seemingly characteristic of ankylosing spondylitis blood was a TCR beta motif consisting of eight highly homologous variants.

TCRdb analysed the 5' RACE reads with MiXCR anew, one entry per CDR3 protein. The sample records hundreds of thousands of distinct CDR3 sequences, about 10% being singletons. For these receptors, no antigen is known. Material: blood, either unsorted or a sorted T cell fraction (not recorded which). The source is a male donor with ankylosing spondylitis.

This clonotype was seen more than once but under ten times. The chain links TRBV28 to TRBJ2-1, with 9 bases fitting TRBD1. V dropped 5 bases and J dropped 3; count of bases not matched to a gene: 5. This CDR3 contains 15 residues. Germline assignment: CDR1 MDHEN and CDR2 SYDVKM. The CDR3 nucleotides are TGTGCCAGCAGTCGCGGGACAGGGTACTACAATGAGCAGTTCTTC. Amino acid sequence: CASSRGTGYYNEQFF.

This clonotype was counted ten times or more. The CDR3 region is CASSPRTSPMRDTQYF. CDR3 bases: TGTGCCAGCAGCCCTCGGACTAGCCCAATGAGAGATACGCAGTATTTT. V usage is TRBV7-3 and J usage is TRBJ2-3, with TRBD2 matching 8 bases. Unmatched junction bases numbered 12, after V lost 5 bases and J lost 5 bases. The V gene's germline CDR1 is SGHTA and CDR2 FQGTGA. The CDR3 loop spans 16 amino acids.

This clonotype was seen at least ten times. V usage is TRBV6-2 or TRBV6-3 and J usage is TRBJ1-6; D call uncertain. CDR3 size: 16 residues. V lost 5 bases to trimming and J lost 2 bases, with 13 bases between them. Looked up from germline, CDR1 is MNHEY and CDR2 is SVGEGT. In DNA form, the CDR3 reads TGTGCCAGCAGTCCTGCCAGTCACACCTATAATTCACCCCTCCACTTT. Translation gives CASSPASHTYNSPLHF.

This clonotype was seen a handful of times. The CDR3 nucleotides are TGTGCCAGCAGCTTGTCTGGGGGTAACAACGAGCAGTACTTC. It translates to CASSLSGGNNEQYF. The chain combines TRBV7-2 with TRBJ2-7; D possibly uses TRBD1 or TRBD2 (5 bases each). The CDR3 is made up of 14 amino acids. V lost 3 bases and J 5 bases, leaving 14 bases between the germline ends. The germline V gene encodes CDR1 SGHTA and CDR2 FQGNSA.

The chain combines TRBV3-1 with TRBJ2-4; D remains ambiguous. The CDR3 contains 15 residues. Germline assignment: CDR1 LGHDT and CDR2 YNNKEL (reference sequence). The V gene lost 0 bases and the J gene lost 7 bases, with 13 bases spanning the gap. CDR3 sequence reads: CASSQDGLVGNIQYF. The DNA for the CDR3 is TGTGCCAGCAGCCAAGATGGTCTGGTCGGGAACATTCAGTACTTC.